These 2 T cell receptor beta chains were all obtained from the same sample, sequenced in a study of tumor-infiltrating lymphocytes in primary liver carcinoma. The investigators made TCR beta cDNA from about 510 ng total RNA, using a constant-region primer. Three nested multiplex PCR rounds, a slightly modified ARM-PCR, produced the libraries for TCR beta. PCR rounds one and two used TRBV1-TRBV30 forward primers with a C-beta reverse primer for roughly 10 cycles each. TCRdb called the multiplex PCR reads again in MiXCR, with one record for every CDR3 protein. Found here are about 30,000 distinct CDR3 sequences, 71% of them singletons; the top ten hold 25% to 35%. The approximately 17-34 mg bulk tissue piece was not sorted before simultaneous RNA and DNA extraction. Material for sequencing was liver tumor tissue from sampling region 3. Subset of the sample: tumor region T3, left-lateral pole. The receptors originated from a woman in her twenties or thirties with primary liver carcinoma and hepatitis B virus infection.

This clonotype was seen many times. The chain links TRBV11-3 to TRBJ2-5; perhaps TRBD2 as D (6 bases). Trimming took 5 bases from V and 7 from J, leaving 20 bases between them. Germline CDR1 SGHNT, CDR2 YENEEA. The CDR3 is 15 amino acids. CDR3 protein: CASSPRTTRDGTQYF. CDR3 bases: TGTGCCAGCAGCCCCAGGACTACCCGAGACGGGACCCAGTACTTC.

This chain joins TRBV20-1 and TRBJ2-7, with 9 bases matching TRBD2. From germline, CDR1 is DFQATT and CDR2 SNEGSKA (reference sequence). This CDR3 is built from 13 residues. V shed 4 bases and J 1 base; nucleotides not matched to a gene: 2. CDR3 protein: CSAKTSGSYEQYF. The CDR3 coding sequence is TGCAGTGCTAAGACTAGCGGATCCTACGAGCAGTACTTC.